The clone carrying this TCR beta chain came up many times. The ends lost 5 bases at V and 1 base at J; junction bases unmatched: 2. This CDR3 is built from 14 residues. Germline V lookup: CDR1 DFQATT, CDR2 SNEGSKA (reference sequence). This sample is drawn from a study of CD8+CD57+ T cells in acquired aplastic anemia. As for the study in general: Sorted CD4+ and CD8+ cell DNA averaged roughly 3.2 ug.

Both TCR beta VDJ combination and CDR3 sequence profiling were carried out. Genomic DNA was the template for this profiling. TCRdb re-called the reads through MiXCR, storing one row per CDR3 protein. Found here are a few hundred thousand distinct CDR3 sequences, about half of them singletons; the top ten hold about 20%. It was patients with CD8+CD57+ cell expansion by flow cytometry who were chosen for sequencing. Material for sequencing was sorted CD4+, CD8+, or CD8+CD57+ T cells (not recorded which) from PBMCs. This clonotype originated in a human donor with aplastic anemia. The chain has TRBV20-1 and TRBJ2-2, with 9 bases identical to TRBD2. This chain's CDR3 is CSALLAGNTGELFF. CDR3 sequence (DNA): TGCAGTGCTTTACTAGCGGGGAACACCGGGGAGCTGTTTTTT.